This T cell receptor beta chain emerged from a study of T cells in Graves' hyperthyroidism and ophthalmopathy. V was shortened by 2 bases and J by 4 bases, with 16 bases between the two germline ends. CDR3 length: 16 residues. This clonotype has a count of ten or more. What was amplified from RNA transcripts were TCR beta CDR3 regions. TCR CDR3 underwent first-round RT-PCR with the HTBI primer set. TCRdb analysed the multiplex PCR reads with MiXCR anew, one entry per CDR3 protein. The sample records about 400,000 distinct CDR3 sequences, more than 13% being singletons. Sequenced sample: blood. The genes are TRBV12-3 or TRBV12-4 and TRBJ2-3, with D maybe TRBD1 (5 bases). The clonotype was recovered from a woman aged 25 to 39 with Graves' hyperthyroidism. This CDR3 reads CASSLRFKRGADTQYF. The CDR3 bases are TGTGCCAGCAGTTTACGGTTCAAAAGGGGCGCAGATACGCAGTATTTT.